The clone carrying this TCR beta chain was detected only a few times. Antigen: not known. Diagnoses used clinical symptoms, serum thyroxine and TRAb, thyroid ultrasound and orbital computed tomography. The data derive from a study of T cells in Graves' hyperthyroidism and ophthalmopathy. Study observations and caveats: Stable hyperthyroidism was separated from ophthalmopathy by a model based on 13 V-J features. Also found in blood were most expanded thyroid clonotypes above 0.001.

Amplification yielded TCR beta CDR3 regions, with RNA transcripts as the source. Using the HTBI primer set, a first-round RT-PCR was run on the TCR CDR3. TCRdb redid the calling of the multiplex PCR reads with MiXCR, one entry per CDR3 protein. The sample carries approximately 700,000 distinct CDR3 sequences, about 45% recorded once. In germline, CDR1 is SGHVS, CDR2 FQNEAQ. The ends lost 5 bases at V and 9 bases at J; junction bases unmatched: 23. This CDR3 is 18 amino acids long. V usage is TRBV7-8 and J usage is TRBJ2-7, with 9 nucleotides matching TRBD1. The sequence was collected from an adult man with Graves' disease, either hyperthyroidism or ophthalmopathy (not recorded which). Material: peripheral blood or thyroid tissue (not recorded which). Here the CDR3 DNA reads TGTGCCAGCAGCCCTCGGGACAGGGCGGTAATTCTATCGCGAGGGCAGTACTTC. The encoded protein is CASSPRDRAVILSRGQYF. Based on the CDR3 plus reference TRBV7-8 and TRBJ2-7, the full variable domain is GAGVSQSPRYKVAKRGQDVALRCDPISGHVSLFWYQQALGQGPEFLTYFQNEAQLDKSGLPSDRFFAERPEGSVSTLKIQRTQQEDSAVYLCASSPRDRAVILSRGQYFGPGTRLTVT.